Described below is a single TCR beta chain sequence and its context. This sample is drawn from a study of CD8 T cells in Susac syndrome. The RNA, roughly 0.45 to 1 ug, was put through reverse transcription using random hexamers. Multiplex PCR with immunoSEQ amplified the TCR beta CDR3 across 54 Vbeta and 13 Jbeta. TCRdb used MiXCR to reprocess the immunoSEQ multiplex PCR reads, holding one entry per CDR3 protein. Found here are 170,000 or so distinct CDR3 sequences, approximately 93% of them singletons; the top ten hold roughly 0.1%. The germline V gene encodes CDR1 WSHSY and CDR2 SAAADI. The V gene end was trimmed by 3 bases and the J gene end by 4 bases; junction bases not matched to a gene: 3. This CDR3 region has 14 residues.

The sequenced sample consisted of CD4+ T cells from PBMCs. The chain employs TRBV10-2 and TRBJ2-4; 7 positions match TRBD2. The clonotype comes from a human donor with multiple sclerosis. The CDR3: CASSERTSKNIQYF. The DNA for the CDR3 is TGCGCCAGCAGTGAAAGGACTAGTAAAAACATTCAGTACTTC.